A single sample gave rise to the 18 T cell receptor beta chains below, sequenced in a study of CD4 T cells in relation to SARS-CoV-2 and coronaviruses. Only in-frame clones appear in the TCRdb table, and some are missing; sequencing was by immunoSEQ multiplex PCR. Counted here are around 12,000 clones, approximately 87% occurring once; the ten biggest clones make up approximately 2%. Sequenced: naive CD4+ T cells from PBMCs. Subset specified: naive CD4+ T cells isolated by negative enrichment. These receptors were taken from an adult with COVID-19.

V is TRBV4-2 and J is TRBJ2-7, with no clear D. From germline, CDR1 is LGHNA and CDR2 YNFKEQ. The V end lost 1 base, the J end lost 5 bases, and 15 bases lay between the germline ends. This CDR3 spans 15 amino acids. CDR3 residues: CASSQVTLTINEQYF. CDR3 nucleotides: TGTGCCAGCAGCCAAGTCACTCTAACCATCAACGAGCAGTACTTC.

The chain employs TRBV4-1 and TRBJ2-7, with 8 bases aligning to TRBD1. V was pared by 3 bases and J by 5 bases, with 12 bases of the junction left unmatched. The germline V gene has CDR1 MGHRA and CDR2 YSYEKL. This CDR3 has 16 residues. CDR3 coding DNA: TGCGCCAGCAGCCACTCCCCGGACAGGGCGTTTAACGAGCAGTACTTC. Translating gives CASSHSPDRAFNEQYF.

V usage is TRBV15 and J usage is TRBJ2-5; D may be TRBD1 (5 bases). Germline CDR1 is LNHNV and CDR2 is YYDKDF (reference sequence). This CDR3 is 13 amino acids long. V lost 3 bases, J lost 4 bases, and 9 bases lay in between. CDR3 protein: CATSRGRGETQYF. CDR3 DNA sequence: TGTGCCACCAGCAGGGGTAGGGGAGAGACCCAGTACTTC.

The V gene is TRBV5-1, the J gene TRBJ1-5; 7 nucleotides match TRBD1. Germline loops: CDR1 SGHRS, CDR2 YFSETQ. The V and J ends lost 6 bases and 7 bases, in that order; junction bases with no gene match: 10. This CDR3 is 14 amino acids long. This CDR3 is CASTLRQGGQPQHF. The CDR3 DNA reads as TGCGCCAGCACTCTAAGACAGGGAGGCCAGCCCCAGCATTTT.

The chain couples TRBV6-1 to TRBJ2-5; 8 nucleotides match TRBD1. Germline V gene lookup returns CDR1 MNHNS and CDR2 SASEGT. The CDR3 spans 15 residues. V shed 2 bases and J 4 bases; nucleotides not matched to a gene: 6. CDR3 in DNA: TGTGCCAGCAGTGAACTAGCTGGGACAGGAGAGACCCAGTACTTC. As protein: CASSELAGTGETQYF.

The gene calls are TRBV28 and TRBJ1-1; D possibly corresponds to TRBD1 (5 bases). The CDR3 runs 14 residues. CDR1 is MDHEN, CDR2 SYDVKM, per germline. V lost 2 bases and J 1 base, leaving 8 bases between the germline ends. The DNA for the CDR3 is TGTGCCAGCAGTTTAGCCAGGGCGAACACTGAAGCTTTCTTT. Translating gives CASSLARANTEAFF.

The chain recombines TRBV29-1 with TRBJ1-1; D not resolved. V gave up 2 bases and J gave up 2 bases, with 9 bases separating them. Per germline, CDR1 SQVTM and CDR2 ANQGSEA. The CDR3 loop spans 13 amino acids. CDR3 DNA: TGCAGCGTTGAAATCTGGAGTAACACTGAAGCTTTCTTT. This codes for CSVEIWSNTEAFF.

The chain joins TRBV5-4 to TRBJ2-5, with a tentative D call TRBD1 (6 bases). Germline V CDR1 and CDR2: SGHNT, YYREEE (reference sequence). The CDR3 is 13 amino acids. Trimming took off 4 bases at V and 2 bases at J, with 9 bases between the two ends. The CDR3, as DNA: TGTGCCAGCAGCCATGACAGGCAAGAGACCCAGTACTTC. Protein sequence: CASSHDRQETQYF.

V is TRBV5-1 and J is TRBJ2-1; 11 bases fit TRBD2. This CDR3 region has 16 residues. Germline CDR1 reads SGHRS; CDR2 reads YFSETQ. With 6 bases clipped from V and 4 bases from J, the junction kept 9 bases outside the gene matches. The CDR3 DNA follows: TGCGCCAGCATGTCCCTAGCGGGGGGCAATTACAATGAGCAGTTCTTC. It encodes CASMSLAGGNYNEQFF.

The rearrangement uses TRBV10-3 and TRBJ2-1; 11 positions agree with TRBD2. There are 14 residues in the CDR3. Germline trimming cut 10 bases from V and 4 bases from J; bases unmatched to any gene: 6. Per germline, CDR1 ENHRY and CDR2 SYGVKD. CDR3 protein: CATKTSGGYNEQFF. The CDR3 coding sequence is TGTGCCACCAAAACTAGCGGGGGTTACAATGAGCAGTTCTTC.

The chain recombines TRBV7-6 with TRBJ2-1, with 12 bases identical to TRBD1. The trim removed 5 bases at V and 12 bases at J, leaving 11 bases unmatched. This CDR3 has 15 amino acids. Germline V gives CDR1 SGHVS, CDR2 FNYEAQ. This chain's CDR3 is CASSGPGQGAPGQFF. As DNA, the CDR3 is TGTGCCAGCAGCGGTCCGGGACAGGGGGCGCCGGGGCAGTTCTTC.

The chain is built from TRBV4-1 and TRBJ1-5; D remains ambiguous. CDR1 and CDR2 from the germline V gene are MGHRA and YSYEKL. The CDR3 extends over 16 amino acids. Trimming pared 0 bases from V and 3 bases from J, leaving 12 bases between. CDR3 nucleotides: TGCGCCAGCAGCCAAGAACCCCTCCCCCCCAATCAGCCCCAGCATTTT. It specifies CASSQEPLPPNQPQHF.

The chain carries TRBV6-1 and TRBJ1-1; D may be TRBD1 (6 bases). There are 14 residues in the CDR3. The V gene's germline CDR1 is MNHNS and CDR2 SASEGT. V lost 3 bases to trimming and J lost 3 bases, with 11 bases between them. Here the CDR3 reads CASSDGEGDTEAFF. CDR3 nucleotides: TGTGCCAGCAGTGACGGGGAGGGGGACACTGAAGCTTTCTTT.

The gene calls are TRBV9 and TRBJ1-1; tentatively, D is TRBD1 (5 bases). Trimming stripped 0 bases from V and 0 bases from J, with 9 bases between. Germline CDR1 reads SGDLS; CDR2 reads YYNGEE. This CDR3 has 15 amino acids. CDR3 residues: CASSVGGGMNTEAFF. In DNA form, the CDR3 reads TGTGCCAGCAGCGTAGGGGGCGGAATGAACACTGAAGCTTTCTTT.

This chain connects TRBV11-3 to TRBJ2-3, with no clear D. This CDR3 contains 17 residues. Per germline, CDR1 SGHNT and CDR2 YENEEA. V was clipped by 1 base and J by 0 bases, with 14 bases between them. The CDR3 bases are TGTGCCAGCAGCTTAGGACCCTACAGTTCTAGCACAGATACGCAGTATTTT. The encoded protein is CASSLGPYSSSTDTQYF.

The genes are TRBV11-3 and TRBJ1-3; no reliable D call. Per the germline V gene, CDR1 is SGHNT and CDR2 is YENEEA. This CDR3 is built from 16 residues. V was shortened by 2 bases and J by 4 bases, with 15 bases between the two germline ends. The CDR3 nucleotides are TGTGCCAGCAGCTTACAATCCGGTTCGGGAGGAAACACCATATATTTT. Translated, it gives CASSLQSGSGGNTIYF.

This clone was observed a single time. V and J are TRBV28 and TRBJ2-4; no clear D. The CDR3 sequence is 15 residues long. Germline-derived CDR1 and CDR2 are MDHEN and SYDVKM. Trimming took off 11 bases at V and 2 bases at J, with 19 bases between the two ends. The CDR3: CACGTRQVSKNIQYF. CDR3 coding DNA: TGTGCCTGTGGTACCCGCCAGGTGTCCAAAAACATTCAGTACTTC.

This CDR3 is CASSSRAGDEETQYF. In DNA, the CDR3 is TGTGCCAGCAGCTCCCGTGCGGGGGACGAAGAGACCCAGTACTTC. This chain joins TRBV7-3 and TRBJ2-5; 7 bases map to TRBD2. The length of the CDR3 is 15 residues. Trimming took 4 bases from V and 3 from J; bases not matched to a gene: 8. From germline, CDR1 is SGHTA and CDR2 FQGTGA.